The 11 T cell receptor beta chains below all came from one sample that was sequenced in a study of early T cells in non-severe SARS-CoV-2 infection. Via MiXCR, TCRdb re-called the 5' RACE reads, giving one row per CDR3 protein. The sample includes approximately 88,000 distinct CDR3 sequences, approximately 13% of them seen just once. Sequenced input: whole blood. The source of these receptors is an adult who was a healthcare worker with PCR-confirmed SARS-CoV-2 infection or an uninfected control (not recorded which).

This clonotype was seen repeatedly, ten times or more. The chain combines TRBV5-5 with TRBJ2-2; 7 positions agree with TRBD2. Germline loops: CDR1 SGHKS, CDR2 YYEKEE (reference sequence). The J segment lost 3 bases and the V segment lost 2 bases, leaving 1 base of the junction unmatched. CDR3 length: 14 residues. The CDR3 region has the DNA TGTGCCAGCAGCTTTACTAGCGACACCGGGGAGCTGTTTTTT. Protein: CASSFTSDTGELFF.

The rearrangement uses TRBV20-1 and TRBJ1-5, with a weak D call TRBD1 (5 bases). From germline, CDR1 is DFQATT and CDR2 SNEGSKA (reference sequence). The CDR3 length is 11 residues. V lost 3 bases, J lost 9 bases, and 9 bases lay in between. In nucleotides, the CDR3 is TGCAGTGCTAGGTCCCAGGGGCCCCAGCATTTT. Translating it yields CSARSQGPQHF.

This clonotype was counted only a few times. V and J are TRBV4-1 and TRBJ2-2; no clear D. V was cut by 1 base and J by 10 bases, with 10 bases left in between. The CDR3 runs to 13 residues. Germline V gene sequence: CDR1 MGHRA, CDR2 YSYEKL. CDR3 amino acids: CASSQANGLELFF. The DNA of the CDR3 is TGCGCCAGCAGCCAAGCTAATGGATTGGAGCTGTTTTTT.

This clonotype was detected ten times or more. The chain has TRBV6-2 or TRBV6-3 and TRBJ1-2; 7 bases are shared with TRBD1. The CDR3 covers 13 residues. V was clipped by 5 bases and J by 5 bases; unmatched bases: 5. The germline CDR1 and CDR2 sequences are MNHEY and SVGEGT. The DNA of the CDR3 is TGTGCCAGCAGTGTGACAGGGACGTATGGCTACACCTTC. Amino acids: CASSVTGTYGYTF.

As regards this clonotype: A clone one base away is much larger, so this may be a read error. The CDR3 loop reads CASSLYVLGELFF. The DNA for the CDR3 is TGTGCCAGCAGCTTATACGTGTTGGGGGAGCTGTTTTTT. This chain links TRBV7-6 with TRBJ2-2; D remains unclear. The CDR3 consists of 13 residues. Germline V gene sequence: CDR1 SGHVS, CDR2 FNYEAQ. Trimming stripped 2 bases from V and 8 bases from J, with 9 bases between.

This chain uses TRBV5-5 with TRBJ2-1; D gene unclear. V gave up 0 bases and J gave up 0 bases, with 10 bases separating them. Germline V gene sequence: CDR1 SGHKS, CDR2 YYEKEE (reference sequence). The CDR3 extends over 16 amino acids. CDR3 protein: CASSLVVGNSYNEQFF. The CDR3, as DNA: TGTGCCAGCAGCTTGGTCGTTGGGAACTCCTACAATGAGCAGTTCTTC.

The chain couples TRBV6-5 to TRBJ1-6; no clear D. Trimming removed 6 bases at V and 9 bases at J, with 18 bases between. The CDR3 is 15 residues long. Germline values: CDR1 MNHEY, CDR2 SVGAGI. CDR3 residues: CASSPPGRTASPLHF. CDR3 bases: TGTGCCAGCAGCCCCCCCGGCAGAACCGCTTCACCCCTCCACTTT.

This clonotype was counted a few times. The V call is TRBV5-6, the J call TRBJ2-7, with unresolved D. CDR1 is SGHDT and CDR2 is YYEEEE in the germline V gene. With 4 bases removed from V and 2 bases from J, the gap between germline ends came to 7 bases. The CDR3 loop spans 12 amino acids. The CDR3 nucleotides read TGTGCCAGCAGCGCTGGGGCCTACGAGCAGTACTTC. Translating it yields CASSAGAYEQYF.

This chain connects TRBV7-6 to TRBJ2-3, with 9 bases aligning to TRBD2. This CDR3 comprises 17 residues. The ends lost 5 bases at V and 1 base at J; junction bases unmatched: 10. Germline lookup yields CDR1 SGHVS and CDR2 FNYEAQ. DNA for the CDR3: TGTGCCAGCAGCCGATCGGCGGCTAGCGGGGGCACAGATACGCAGTATTTT. Encoded protein: CASSRSAASGGTDTQYF. Full variable domain (missing parts from reference TRBV7-6 and TRBJ2-3): GAGVSQSPRYKVTKRGQDVALRCDPISGHVSLYWYRQALGQGPEFLTYFNYEAQQDKSGLPNDRFSAERPEGSISTLTIQRTEQRDSAMYRCASSRSAASGGTDTQYFGPGTRLTVL.

Many counts were recorded for this clonotype. The V and J genes are TRBV2 and TRBJ2-2; D unclear. Trimming left V 3 bases short and J 6 bases short, with 5 bases between. From germline, CDR1 is SNHLY and CDR2 FYNNEI. The CDR3 is made up of 12 amino acids. The CDR3 bases are TGTGCCAGCAGTGACCCCGCCGGGGAGCTGTTTTTT. This codes for CASSDPAGELFF.

The rearrangement uses TRBV20-1 and TRBJ1-1; D may be TRBD1 (5 bases). The CDR3 has 15 residues. From germline, CDR1 is DFQATT and CDR2 SNEGSKA (reference sequence). Deletions cut 0 bases from V and 1 base from J, with 12 bases between. The CDR3 region has the DNA TGCAGTGCTAGAGATTTGGGGGTCCCGAACACTGAAGCTTTCTTT. Translated: CSARDLGVPNTEAFF.